Listed below are T cell receptor beta chains from one sample, sequenced in a study of T cells in Graves' hyperthyroidism and ophthalmopathy. TCRdb re-derived calls from the multiplex PCR reads in MiXCR, one entry per CDR3 protein. The sample holds more than 500,000 distinct CDR3 sequences; 46% are singletons and the top ten take roughly 45%. Sequencing input: peripheral blood or thyroid tissue (not recorded which). These receptors originate from an adult woman with Graves' disease, either hyperthyroidism or ophthalmopathy (not recorded which). The conserved cysteine and the conserved F or W are not part of the CDR3 here.

j_gene: TRBJ1-5; v_gene: TRBV28; CDR3aa: ASRFMGAQPQH
j_gene: TRBJ2-7; v_gene: TRBV7-6; CDR3aa: ASSLAGREDDEQY
j_gene: TRBJ2-2; v_gene: TRBV29-1; CDR3aa: SADRGTGELF
j_gene: TRBJ1-2; v_gene: TRBV7-9; CDR3aa: ASSQGDSFYGYT
j_gene: TRBJ1-6; v_gene: TRBV7-9; CDR3aa: ASSSGGWGSPFH
j_gene: TRBJ2-5; v_gene: TRBV9; CDR3aa: ASSAGHDQETQH
j_gene: TRBJ1-1; v_gene: TRBV7-9; CDR3aa: ASSPPGQGIIGTEAF
j_gene: TRBJ1-2; v_gene: TRBV28; CDR3aa: ATNREPGYT
j_gene: TRBJ1-2; v_gene: TRBV19; CDR3aa: ASTPSQGRDGCT
j_gene: TRBJ2-7; v_gene: TRBV7-9; CDR3aa: ASSLGGLAGGEEQY
j_gene: TRBJ1-1; v_gene: TRBV20-1; CDR3aa: SATGAGGEAF
j_gene: TRBJ1-5; v_gene: TRBV20-1; CDR3aa: SASGLAGNQPQH
j_gene: TRBJ1-3; v_gene: TRBV29-1; CDR3aa: SVEDLMHGGNGNTIY
j_gene: TRBJ1-1; v_gene: TRBV5-5; CDR3aa: ASSSSRSTEAF
j_gene: TRBJ1-2; v_gene: TRBV15; CDR3aa: ATSRDPVSTRGYT
j_gene: TRBJ1-2; v_gene: TRBV29-1; CDR3aa: STGPLGYT
j_gene: TRBJ1-6; v_gene: TRBV5-6; CDR3aa: ASSEGQGRYSPLH
j_gene: TRBJ1-2; v_gene: TRBV25-1; CDR3aa: ASLGTGTRGYT
j_gene: TRBJ1-4; v_gene: TRBV30; CDR3aa: AWSVQINEKLF
j_gene: TRBJ1-5; v_gene: TRBV7-8; CDR3aa: ASSFGTAMAYSNQPQH
j_gene: TRBJ1-6; v_gene: TRBV12-3/TRBV12-4; CDR3aa: ASAEPNSPLH
j_gene: TRBJ2-3; v_gene: TRBV2; CDR3aa: ASSELAVTDTQY
j_gene: TRBJ1-2; v_gene: TRBV10-3; CDR3aa: AISLRQFAYGYT
j_gene: TRBJ1-5; v_gene: TRBV7-2; CDR3aa: AISDPGRDSNQPQH
j_gene: TRBJ1-2; v_gene: TRBV2; CDR3aa: ASSPGAPFFYGYT
j_gene: TRBJ1-6; v_gene: TRBV5-1; CDR3aa: ASSLGTLNSPLH
j_gene: TRBJ2-7; v_gene: TRBV7-8; CDR3aa: ASSSSQGAYEQY
j_gene: TRBJ1-1; v_gene: TRBV2; CDR3aa: ASSEAWPTEAF
j_gene: TRBJ2-7; v_gene: TRBV7-7; CDR3aa: ASSPEGIGSYEQY
j_gene: TRBJ1-6; v_gene: TRBV20-1; CDR3aa: SAKGTVNNSPLH
j_gene: TRBJ1-2; v_gene: TRBV19; CDR3aa: ASSQQLYGYT
j_gene: TRBJ1-5; v_gene: TRBV19; CDR3aa: ASSSTGGRHQPQH
j_gene: TRBJ2-7; v_gene: TRBV20-1; CDR3aa: SAKAGTDSYEQY
j_gene: TRBJ1-4; v_gene: TRBV12-3/TRBV12-4; CDR3aa: ASSLGQFDVKLF
j_gene: TRBJ2-7; v_gene: TRBV29-1; CDR3aa: SVNLGHEQY
j_gene: TRBJ2-7; v_gene: TRBV7-8; CDR3aa: ASARDRAYEQY
j_gene: TRBJ1-1; v_gene: TRBV25-1; CDR3aa: ASSEWGGTEAF
j_gene: TRBJ1-2; v_gene: TRBV28; CDR3aa: ASEQGDYGYT
j_gene: TRBJ2-7; v_gene: TRBV20-1; CDR3aa: SATTRAYYEQY
j_gene: TRBJ1-1; v_gene: TRBV29-1; CDR3aa: SVERGRGVTEAF
j_gene: TRBJ2-7; v_gene: TRBV5-4; CDR3aa: ASRWDRSSYEQY
j_gene: TRBJ2-2; v_gene: TRBV7-8; CDR3aa: ATPAQKISNTGELF
j_gene: TRBJ1-6; v_gene: TRBV11-2; CDR3aa: ASSLSRYNSPLH
j_gene: TRBJ2-2; v_gene: TRBV18; CDR3aa: ASSPPLSPGELF
j_gene: TRBJ2-7; v_gene: TRBV7-9; CDR3aa: ASRRHNYEQY